This T cell receptor beta chain emerged from a study of CD8 T cells in Susac syndrome. Random-hexamer reverse transcription was applied to roughly 0.5 to 1 ug RNA. One entry per CDR3 protein, called by TCRdb with MiXCR from the immunoSEQ multiplex PCR reads. Of roughly 200,000 distinct CDR3 sequences listed, roughly 94% are singletons. Material: CD4+ T cells from PBMCs. This receptor was identified in a human donor with Susac syndrome.

CDR3 region: CASRLSGGGETQYF. CDR3 DNA sequence: TGTGCCAGCAGACTTAGCGGGGGTGGGGAGACCCAGTACTTC. V usage is TRBV28 and J usage is TRBJ2-5; 9 bases align to TRBD2. With V trimmed by 6 bases and J by 5 bases, 7 bases remained unmatched. The germline CDR1 and CDR2 sequences are MDHEN and SYDVKM. The CDR3 is 14 residues long.